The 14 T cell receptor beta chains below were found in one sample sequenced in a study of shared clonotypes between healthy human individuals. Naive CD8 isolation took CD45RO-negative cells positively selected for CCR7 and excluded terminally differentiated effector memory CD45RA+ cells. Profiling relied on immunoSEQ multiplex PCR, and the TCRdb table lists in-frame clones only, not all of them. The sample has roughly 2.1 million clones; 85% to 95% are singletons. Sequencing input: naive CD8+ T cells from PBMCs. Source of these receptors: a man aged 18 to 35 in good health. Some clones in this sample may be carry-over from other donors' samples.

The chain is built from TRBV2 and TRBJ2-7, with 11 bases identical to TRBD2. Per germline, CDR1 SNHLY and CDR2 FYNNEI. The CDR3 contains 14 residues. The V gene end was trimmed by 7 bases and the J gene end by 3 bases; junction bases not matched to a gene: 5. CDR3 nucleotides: TGTGCCAGCAAGACGGGACTAGCGGTCTACGAGCAGTACTTC. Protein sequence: CASKTGLAVYEQYF. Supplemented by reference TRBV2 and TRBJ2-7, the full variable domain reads EPEVTQTPSHQVTQMGQEVILRCVPISNHLYFYWYRQILGQKVEFLVSFYNNEISEKSEIFDDQFSVERPDGSNFTLKIRSTKLEDSAMYFCASKTGLAVYEQYFGPGTRLTVT.

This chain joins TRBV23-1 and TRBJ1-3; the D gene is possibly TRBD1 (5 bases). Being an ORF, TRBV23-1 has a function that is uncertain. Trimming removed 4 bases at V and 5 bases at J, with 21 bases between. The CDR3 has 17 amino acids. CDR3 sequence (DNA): TGCGCCAGCAGTCCCCCTGCCGGGACGGAATTTCGAAACACCATATATTTT. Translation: CASSPPAGTEFRNTIYF.

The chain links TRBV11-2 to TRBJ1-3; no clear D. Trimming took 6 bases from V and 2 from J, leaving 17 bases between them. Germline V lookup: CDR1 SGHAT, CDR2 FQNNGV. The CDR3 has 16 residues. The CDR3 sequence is CASRLWAGDPGNTIYF. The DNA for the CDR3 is TGTGCCAGCAGACTTTGGGCAGGCGATCCTGGAAACACCATATATTTT.

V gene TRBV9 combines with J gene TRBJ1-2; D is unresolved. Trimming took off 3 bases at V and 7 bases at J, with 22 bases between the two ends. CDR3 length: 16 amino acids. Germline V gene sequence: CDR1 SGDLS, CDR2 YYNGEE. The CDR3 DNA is TGTGCCAGCAGCGGCGTTTCTCGGGAAGGCGAGGCTGGCTACACCTTC. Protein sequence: CASSGVSREGEAGYTF. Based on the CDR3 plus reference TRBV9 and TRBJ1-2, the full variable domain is DSGVTQTPKHLITATGQRVTLRCSPRSGDLSVYWYQQSLDQGLQFLIQYYNGEERAKGNILERFSAQQFPDLHSELNLSSLELGDSALYFCASSGVSREGEAGYTFGSGTRLTVV.

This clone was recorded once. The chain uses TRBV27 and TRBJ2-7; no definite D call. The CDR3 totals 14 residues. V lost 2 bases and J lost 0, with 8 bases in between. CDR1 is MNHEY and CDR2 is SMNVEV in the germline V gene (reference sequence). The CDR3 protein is CASSLLRSSYEQYF. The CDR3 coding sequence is TGTGCCAGCAGTTTACTTAGGAGCTCCTACGAGCAGTACTTC.

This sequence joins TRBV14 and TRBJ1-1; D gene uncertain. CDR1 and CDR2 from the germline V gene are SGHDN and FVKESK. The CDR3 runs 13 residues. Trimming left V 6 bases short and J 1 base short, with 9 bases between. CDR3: CASRPYRNTEAFF. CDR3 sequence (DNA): TGTGCCAGCAGACCGTACAGGAACACTGAAGCTTTCTTT.

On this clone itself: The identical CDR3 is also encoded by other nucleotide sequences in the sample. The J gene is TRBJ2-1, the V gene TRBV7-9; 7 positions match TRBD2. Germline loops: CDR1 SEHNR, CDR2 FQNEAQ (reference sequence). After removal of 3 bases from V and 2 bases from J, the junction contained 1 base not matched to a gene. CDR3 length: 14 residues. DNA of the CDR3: TGTGCCAGCAGCTTGGGGGGGACCTACAATGAGCAGTTCTTC. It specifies CASSLGGTYNEQFF.

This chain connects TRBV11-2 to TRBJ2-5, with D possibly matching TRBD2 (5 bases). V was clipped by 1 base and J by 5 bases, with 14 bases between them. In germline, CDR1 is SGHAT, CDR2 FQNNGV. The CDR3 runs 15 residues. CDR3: CASSLGLRALETQYF. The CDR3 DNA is TGTGCCAGCAGCTTAGGTCTGCGGGCCCTCGAGACCCAGTACTTC.

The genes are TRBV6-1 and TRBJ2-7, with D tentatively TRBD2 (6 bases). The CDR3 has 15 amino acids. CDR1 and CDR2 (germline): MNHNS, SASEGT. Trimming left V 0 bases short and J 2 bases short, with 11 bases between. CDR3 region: CASSEAAGLTYEQYF. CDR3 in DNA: TGTGCCAGCAGTGAAGCGGCGGGGCTCACCTACGAGCAGTACTTC.

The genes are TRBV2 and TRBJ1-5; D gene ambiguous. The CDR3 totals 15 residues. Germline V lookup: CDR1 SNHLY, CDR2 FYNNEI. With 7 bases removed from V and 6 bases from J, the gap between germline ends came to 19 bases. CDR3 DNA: TGTGCCAGCACCCAAAACGCCCAGTTGGCTCAGCCCCAGCATTTT. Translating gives CASTQNAQLAQPQHF.

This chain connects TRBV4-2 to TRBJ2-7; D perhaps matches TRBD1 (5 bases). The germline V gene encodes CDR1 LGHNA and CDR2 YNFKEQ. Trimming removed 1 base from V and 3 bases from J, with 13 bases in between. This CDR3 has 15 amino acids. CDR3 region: CASSQGGSRGYEQYF. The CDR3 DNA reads TGTGCCAGCAGCCAAGGCGGAAGTAGGGGCTACGAGCAGTACTTC.

The CDR3 DNA follows: TGTGCCAGCAGCGGCCGGACAGGGGGGGACGAGCAGTACTTC. This sequence encodes CASSGRTGGDEQYF. The chain joins TRBV7-9 to TRBJ2-7, with 10 bases fitting TRBD1. Germline CDR1 is SEHNR and CDR2 is FQNEAQ (reference sequence). V gave up 5 bases and J gave up 5 bases; unmatched junction bases: 6. The CDR3 has 14 residues.

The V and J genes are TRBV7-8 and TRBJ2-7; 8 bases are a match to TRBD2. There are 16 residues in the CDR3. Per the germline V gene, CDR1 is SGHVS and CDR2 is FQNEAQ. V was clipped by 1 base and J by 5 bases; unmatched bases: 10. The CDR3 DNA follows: TGTGCCAGCAGCTTAGGTTCGAGCGGGAGTCTCCACGAGCAGTACTTC. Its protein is CASSLGSSGSLHEQYF. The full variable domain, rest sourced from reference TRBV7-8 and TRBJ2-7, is GAGVSQSPRYKVAKRGQDVALRCDPISGHVSLFWYQQALGQGPEFLTYFQNEAQLDKSGLPSDRFFAERPEGSVSTLKIQRTQQEDSAVYLCASSLGSSGSLHEQYFGPGTRLTVT.

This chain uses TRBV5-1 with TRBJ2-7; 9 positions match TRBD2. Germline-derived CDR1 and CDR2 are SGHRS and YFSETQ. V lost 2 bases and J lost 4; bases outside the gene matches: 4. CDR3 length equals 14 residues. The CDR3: CASSFAGLAYEQYF. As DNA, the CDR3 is TGCGCCAGCAGCTTTGCGGGACTAGCTTACGAGCAGTACTTC.